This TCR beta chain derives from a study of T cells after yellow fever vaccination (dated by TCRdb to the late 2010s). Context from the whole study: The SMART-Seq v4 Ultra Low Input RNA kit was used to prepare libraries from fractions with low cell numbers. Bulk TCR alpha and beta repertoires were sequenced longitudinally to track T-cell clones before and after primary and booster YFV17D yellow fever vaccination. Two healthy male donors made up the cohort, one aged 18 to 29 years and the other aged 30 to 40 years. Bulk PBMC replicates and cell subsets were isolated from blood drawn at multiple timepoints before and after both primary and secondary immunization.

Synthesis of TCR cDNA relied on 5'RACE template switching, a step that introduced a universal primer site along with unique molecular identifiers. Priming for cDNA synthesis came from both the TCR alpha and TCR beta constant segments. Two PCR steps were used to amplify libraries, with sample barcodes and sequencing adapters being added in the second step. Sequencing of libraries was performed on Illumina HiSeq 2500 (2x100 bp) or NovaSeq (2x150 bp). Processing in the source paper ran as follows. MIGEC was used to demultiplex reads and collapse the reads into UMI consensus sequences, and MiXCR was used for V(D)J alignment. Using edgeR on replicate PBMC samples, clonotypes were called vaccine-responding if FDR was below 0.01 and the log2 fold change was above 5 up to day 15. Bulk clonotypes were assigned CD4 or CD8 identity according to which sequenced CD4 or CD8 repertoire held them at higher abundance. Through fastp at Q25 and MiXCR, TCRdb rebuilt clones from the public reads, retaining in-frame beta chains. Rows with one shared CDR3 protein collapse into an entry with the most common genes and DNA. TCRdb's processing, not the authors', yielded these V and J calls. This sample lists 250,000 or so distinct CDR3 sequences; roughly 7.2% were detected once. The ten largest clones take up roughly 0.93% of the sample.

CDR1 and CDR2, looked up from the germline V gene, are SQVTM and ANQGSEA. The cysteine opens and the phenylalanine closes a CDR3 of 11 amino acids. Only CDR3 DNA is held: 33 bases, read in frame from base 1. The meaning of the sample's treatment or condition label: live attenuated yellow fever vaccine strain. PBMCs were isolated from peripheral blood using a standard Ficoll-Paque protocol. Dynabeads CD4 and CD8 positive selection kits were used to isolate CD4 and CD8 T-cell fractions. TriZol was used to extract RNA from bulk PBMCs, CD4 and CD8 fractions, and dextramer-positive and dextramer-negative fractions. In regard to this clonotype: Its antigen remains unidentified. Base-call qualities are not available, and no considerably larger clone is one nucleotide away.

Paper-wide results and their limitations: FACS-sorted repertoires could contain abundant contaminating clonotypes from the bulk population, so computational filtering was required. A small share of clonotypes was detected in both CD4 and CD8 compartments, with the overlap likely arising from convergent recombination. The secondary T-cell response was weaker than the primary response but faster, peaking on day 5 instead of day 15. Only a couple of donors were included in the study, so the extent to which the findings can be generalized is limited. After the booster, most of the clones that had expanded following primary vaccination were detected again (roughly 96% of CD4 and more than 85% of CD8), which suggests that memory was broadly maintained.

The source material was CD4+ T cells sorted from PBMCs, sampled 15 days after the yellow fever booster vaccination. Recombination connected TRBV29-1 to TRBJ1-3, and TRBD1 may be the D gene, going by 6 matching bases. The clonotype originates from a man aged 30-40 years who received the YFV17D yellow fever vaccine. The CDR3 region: CSAQGGNTIYF. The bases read TGCAGTGCTCAGGGGGGAAACACCATATATTTT.